This TCR beta chain was retrieved from a study of T-cell reconstitution after alpha-beta-depleted transplantation in children. The sample holds a few counts of this clonotype. Its antigen is not identified. Preparation of the TCRbeta library used unique molecular identifiers. TCRdb independently ran MiXCR on the PCR reads; one entry per CDR3 protein. Of about 440,000 distinct CDR3 sequences in the sample, around two fifths are singletons; the top ten hold 27%. Study outcomes and limitations: At the one-year point after transplant, T-cell counts and TCRbeta diversity were found to come mostly from T cells that had been newly produced. TCRbeta diversity was high at day 60 in some patients (a result of surviving recipient T cells and thymic progenitors). Alpha-beta T cells present about two months after transplant were reported to originate from several hundred expanded graft clones.

V lost 2 bases, J lost 3 bases, and 12 bases stayed unmatched. This CDR3 has 17 amino acids. CDR1 and CDR2 from the germline V gene are MDHEN and SYDVKM. The V call is TRBV28, the J call TRBJ2-7, with 8 bases identical to TRBD2. This sequence was found in a girl aged 2-9 years with aplastic anemia, due to receive a stem cell transplant. The sample here was PBMCs, taken before TCRalphabeta/CD19-depleted stem cell transplant. CDR3: CASSLKRGGVLLYEQYF. The DNA of the CDR3 is TGTGCCAGCAGTTTAAAACGGGGGGGCGTTCTGCTCTACGAGCAGTACTTC.